The present T cell receptor beta chain was sequenced within a study of blood T cells in healthy people across ages. Study results and caveats: It was held that diversity estimates obtained from one million T cells represented underestimates. The lack of PBMC sorting stopped any conclusive naive versus antigen-experienced comparison. Observed TCR beta diversity per million T cells went down as age went up. This fall followed a roughly linear course with age.

V lost 2 bases, J lost 10 bases, and 14 bases stayed unmatched. CDR1 and CDR2 (germline): SGHTA, FQGNSA. The CDR3 is made up of 17 amino acids. The sample holds many counts of this clonotype. The antigen remains unidentified. The second PCR ran about 6 to 11 cycles with a sample-barcoded 5' primer and J-beta primers. MiXCR, run by TCRdb on the 5' RACE reads, gives a single entry per CDR3 protein. The sample holds around 1.7 million distinct CDR3 sequences, 28% seen once. Total RNA, at least 6 micrograms per sample, came from PBMCs. The specimen sequenced was blood. The TCR comes from a woman in her twenties or thirties in good health. The chain recombines TRBV7-2 with TRBJ2-1; the match to TRBD1 covers 10 bases. CDR3 residues: CASSLRTGTGAYREQFF. CDR3 DNA sequence: TGTGCCAGCAGCTTAAGGACCGGGACAGGGGCCTACAGGGAGCAGTTCTTC.